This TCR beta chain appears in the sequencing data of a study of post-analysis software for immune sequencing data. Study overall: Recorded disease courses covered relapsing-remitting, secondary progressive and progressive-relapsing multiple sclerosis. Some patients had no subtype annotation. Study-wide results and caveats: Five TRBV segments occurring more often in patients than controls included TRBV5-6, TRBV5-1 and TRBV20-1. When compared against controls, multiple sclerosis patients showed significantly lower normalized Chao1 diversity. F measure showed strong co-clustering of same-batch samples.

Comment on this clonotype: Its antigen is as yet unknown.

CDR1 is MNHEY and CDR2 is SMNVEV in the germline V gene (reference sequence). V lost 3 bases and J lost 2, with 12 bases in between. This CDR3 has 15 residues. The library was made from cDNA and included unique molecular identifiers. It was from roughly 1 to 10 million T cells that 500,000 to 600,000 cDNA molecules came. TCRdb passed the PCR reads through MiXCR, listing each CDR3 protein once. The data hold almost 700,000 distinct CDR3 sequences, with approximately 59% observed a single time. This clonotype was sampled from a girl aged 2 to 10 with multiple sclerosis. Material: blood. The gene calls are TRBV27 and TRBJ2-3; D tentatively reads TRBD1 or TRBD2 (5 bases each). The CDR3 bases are TGTGCCAGCAGTTTCCAGGGACCCCACACAGATACGCAGTATTTT. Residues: CASSFQGPHTDTQYF.